This T cell receptor beta chain stems from a study of response to subunit inactivated influenza vaccine. TCRdb reprocessed the RT-PCR reads via MiXCR and lists one record per CDR3 protein. Seen here are just over 300,000 distinct CDR3 sequences, less than 25% observed once, and the top ten hold roughly a tenth. There are 15 residues in the CDR3. Trimming shortened V by 1 base and J by 2 bases, and 9 bases separated the two germline ends. Germline V gives CDR1 SGHVS, CDR2 FQNEAQ. The source is a man between 50 and 69 years old who received an inactivated influenza vaccine. This specimen was PBMCs from blood, taken approximately 22 months after vaccination. The chain joins TRBV7-8 to TRBJ2-1, with D possibly being TRBD1 (5 bases). CDR3 amino acids: CASSLGGATYNEQFF. CDR3 DNA: TGTGCCAGCAGCTTAGGTGGGGCCACCTACAATGAGCAGTTCTTC.